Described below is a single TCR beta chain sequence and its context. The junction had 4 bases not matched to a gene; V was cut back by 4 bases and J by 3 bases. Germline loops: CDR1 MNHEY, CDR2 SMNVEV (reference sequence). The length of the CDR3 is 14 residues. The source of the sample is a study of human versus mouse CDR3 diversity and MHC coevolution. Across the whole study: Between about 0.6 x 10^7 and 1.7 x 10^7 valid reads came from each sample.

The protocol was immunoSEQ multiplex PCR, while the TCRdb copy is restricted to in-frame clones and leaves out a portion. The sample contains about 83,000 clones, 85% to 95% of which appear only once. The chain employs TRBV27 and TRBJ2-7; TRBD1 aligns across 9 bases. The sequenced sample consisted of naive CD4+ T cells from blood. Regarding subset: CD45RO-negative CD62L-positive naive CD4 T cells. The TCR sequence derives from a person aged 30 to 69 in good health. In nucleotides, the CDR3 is TGTGCCAGCAGTTCCCGGGACAGGGACTACGAGCAGTACTTC. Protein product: CASSSRDRDYEQYF.